One and the same sample provided the 2 T cell receptor beta chains below, sequenced in a study of blood T cell repertoires in COVID-19. Clones were read by immunoSEQ multiplex PCR, and TCRdb kept only the in-frame ones, dropping some. The repertoire includes roughly 330,000 clones, roughly 86% of them detected once, and 1.6% sits in the top ten. Sample: peripheral blood. The receptor source for this set is a woman aged 50 to 65 with acute or convalescent COVID-19.

CDR3 protein: CASSLSGRGREKLFF. As DNA, the CDR3 is TGTGCCAGCAGTTTATCCGGGAGGGGACGTGAAAAACTGTTTTTT. This chain links TRBV28 with TRBJ1-4; D is perhaps TRBD1 (5 bases). This CDR3 spans 15 amino acids. Trimming left V 1 base short and J 7 bases short, with 13 bases between. CDR1 MDHEN and CDR2 SYDVKM come from the germline V gene. Variable domain in full (rest from reference TRBV28 and TRBJ1-4): DVKVTQSSRYLVKRTGEKVFLECVQDMDHENMFWYRQDPGLGLRLIYFSYDVKMKEKGDIPEGYSVSREKKERFSLILESASTNQTSMYLCASSLSGRGREKLFFGSGTQLSVL.

This clone was found once. V and J are TRBV6-1 and TRBJ2-7; TRBD1 aligns across 9 bases. Germline-derived CDR1 and CDR2 are MNHNS and SASEGT. The junction had 3 bases not matched to a gene; V was cut back by 1 base and J by 5 bases. CDR3 size: 14 residues. The DNA for the CDR3 is TGTGCCAGCAGTGAAGAGGGGACAGGGAACGAGCAGTACTTC. This encodes CASSEEGTGNEQYF.